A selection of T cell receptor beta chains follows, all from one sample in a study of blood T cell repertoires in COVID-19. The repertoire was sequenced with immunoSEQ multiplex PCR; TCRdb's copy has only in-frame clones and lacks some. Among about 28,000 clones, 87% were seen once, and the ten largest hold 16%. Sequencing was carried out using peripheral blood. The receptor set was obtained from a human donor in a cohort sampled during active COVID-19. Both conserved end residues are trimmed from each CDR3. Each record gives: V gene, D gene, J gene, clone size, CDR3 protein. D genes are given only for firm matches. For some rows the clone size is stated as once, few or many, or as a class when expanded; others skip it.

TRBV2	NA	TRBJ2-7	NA	ASSVSRQTYEQY
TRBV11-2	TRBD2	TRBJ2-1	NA	ASSSVGPSGRAFEQF
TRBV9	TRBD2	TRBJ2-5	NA	ASSGPGTRGETQY
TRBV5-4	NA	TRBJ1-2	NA	ASSLGGRYPNYGYT
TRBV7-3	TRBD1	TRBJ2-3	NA	ASSPTGGPDTQY
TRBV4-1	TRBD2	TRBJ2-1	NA	ASSQEGLAGVTNEQF
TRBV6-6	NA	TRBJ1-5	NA	ASISAGGNQPQH
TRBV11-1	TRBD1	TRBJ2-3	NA	ASSHGTRTGDTQY
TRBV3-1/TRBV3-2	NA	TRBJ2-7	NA	ASSPSTSGTFSYEQY
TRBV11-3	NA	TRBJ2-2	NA	ASSLDRGLTGELF
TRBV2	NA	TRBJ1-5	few	ASNTDSNQPQH
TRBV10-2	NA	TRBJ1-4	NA	ASSESGGGRFEKLF
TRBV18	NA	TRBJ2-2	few	ASSPPVSTNTGELF
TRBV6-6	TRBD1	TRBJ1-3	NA	ASSPRGRGPIGNTIY
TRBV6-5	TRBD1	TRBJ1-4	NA	ASGTTGGAVEKLF
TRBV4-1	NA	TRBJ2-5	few	ASSQFGADQETQY
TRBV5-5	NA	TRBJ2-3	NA	ASSLSPDSSSTDTQY
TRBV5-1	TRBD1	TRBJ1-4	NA	ASSYKTGATNEKLF